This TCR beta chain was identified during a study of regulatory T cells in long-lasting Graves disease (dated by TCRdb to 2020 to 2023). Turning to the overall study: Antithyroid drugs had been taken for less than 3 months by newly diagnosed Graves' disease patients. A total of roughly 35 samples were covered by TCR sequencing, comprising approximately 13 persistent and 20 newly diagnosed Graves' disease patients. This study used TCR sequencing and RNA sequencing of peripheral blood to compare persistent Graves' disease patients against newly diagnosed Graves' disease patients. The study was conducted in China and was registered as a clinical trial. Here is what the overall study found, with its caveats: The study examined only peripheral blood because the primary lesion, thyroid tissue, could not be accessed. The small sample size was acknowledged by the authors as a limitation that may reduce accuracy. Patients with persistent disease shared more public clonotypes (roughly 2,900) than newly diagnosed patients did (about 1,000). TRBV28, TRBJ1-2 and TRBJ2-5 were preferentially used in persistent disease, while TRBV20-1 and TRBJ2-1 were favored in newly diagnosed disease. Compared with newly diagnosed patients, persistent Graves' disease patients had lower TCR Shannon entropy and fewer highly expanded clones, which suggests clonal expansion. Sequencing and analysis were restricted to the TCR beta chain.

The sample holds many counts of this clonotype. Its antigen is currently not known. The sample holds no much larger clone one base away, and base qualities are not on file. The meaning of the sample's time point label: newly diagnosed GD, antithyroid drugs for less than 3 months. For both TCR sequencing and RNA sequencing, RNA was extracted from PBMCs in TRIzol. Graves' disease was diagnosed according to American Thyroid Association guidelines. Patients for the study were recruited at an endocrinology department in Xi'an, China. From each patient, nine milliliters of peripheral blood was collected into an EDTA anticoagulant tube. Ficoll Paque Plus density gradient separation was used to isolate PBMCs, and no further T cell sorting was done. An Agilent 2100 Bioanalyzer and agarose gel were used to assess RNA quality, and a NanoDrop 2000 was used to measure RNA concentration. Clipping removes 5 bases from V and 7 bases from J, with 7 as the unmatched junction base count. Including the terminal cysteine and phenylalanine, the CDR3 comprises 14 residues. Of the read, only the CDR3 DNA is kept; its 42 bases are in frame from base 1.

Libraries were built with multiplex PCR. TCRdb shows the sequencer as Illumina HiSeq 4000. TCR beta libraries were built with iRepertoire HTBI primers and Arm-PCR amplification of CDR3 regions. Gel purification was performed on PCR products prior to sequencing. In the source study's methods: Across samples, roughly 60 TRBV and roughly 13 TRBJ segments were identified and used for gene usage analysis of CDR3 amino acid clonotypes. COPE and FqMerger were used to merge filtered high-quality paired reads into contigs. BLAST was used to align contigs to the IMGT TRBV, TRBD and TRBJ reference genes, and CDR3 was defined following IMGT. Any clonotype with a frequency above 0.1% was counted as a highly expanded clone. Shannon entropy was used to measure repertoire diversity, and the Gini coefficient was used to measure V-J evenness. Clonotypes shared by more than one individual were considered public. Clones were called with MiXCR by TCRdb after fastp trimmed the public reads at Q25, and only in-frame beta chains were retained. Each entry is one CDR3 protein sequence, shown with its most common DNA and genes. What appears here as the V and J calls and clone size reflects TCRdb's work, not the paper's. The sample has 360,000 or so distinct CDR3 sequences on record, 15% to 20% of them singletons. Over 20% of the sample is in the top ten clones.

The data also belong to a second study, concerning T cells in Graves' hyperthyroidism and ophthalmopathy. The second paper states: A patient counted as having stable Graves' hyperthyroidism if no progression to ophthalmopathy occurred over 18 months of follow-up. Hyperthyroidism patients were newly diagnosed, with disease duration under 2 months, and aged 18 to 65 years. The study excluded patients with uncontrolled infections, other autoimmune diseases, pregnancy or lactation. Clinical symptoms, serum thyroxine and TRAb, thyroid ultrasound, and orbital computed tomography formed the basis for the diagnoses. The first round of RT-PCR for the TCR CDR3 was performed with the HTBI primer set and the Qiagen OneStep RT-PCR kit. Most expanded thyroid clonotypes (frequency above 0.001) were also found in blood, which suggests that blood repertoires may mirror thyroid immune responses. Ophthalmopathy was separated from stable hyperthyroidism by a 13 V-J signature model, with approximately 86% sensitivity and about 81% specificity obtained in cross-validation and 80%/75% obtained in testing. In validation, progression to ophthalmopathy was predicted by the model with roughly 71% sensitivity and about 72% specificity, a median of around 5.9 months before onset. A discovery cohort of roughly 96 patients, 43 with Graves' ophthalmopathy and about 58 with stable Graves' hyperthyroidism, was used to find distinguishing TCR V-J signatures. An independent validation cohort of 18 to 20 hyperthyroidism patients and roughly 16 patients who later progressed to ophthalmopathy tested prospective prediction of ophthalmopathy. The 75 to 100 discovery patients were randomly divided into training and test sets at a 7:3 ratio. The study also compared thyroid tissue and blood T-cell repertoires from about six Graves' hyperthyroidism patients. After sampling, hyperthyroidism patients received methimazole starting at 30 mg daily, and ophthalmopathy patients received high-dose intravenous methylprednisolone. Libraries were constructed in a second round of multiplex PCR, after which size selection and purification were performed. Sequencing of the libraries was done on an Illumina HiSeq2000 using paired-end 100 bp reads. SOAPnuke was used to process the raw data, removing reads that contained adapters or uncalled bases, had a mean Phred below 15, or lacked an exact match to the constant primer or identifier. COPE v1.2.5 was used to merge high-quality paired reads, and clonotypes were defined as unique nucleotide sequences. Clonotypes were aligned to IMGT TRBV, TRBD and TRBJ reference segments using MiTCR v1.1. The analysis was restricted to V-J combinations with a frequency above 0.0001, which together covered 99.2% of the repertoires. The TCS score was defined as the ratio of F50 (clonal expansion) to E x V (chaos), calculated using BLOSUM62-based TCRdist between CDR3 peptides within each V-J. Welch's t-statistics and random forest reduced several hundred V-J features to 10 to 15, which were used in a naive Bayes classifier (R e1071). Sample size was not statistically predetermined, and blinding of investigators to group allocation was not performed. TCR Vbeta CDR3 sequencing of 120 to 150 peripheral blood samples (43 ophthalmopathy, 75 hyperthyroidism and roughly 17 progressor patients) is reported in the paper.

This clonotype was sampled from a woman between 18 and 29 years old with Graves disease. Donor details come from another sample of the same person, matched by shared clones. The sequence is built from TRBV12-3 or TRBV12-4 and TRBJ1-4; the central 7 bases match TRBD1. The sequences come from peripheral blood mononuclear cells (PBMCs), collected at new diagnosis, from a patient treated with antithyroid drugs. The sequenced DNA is TGTGCCAGCAGTACGCCAGGGGGTACTGAAAAACTGTTTTTT. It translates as CASSTPGGTEKLFF.